The 32 T cell receptor beta chains in this list originate from one sample, sequenced in a study of T cells in Graves' hyperthyroidism and ophthalmopathy. The investigators amplified TCR beta CDR3 regions from RNA transcripts. HTBI primers were employed in a first-round RT-PCR of the TCR CDR3. From the multiplex PCR reads, TCRdb called clonotypes with MiXCR, one entry per CDR3 protein. This table has under 350,000 distinct CDR3 sequences, about 18% appearing once. Sequencing input: blood. All receptors derive from a woman aged 45 to 65 with Graves' hyperthyroidism.

Many counts were recorded for this clonotype. This chain's CDR3 is CASSDHGTANTEAFF. DNA for the CDR3: TGTGCCAGCAGCGACCACGGTACGGCGAACACTGAAGCTTTCTTT. V usage is TRBV12-3 or TRBV12-4 and J usage is TRBJ1-1; D is undetermined. This CDR3 contains 15 residues. Trimming took off 6 bases at V and 1 base at J, with 15 bases between the two ends.

This clonotype appeared many times. This chain connects TRBV18 to TRBJ2-3; TRBD2 is a possible D gene (6 bases). Germline V gives CDR1 KGHSH, CDR2 LQKENI. The CDR3 is 16 amino acids. V lost 3 bases and J lost 5, with 18 bases in between. The CDR3 spells CASSPRIAAAGDTQYF. For the CDR3, the DNA is TGTGCCAGCTCACCCCGTATAGCGGCCGCTGGAGATACGCAGTATTTT.

This clonotype was recorded a few times. The chain recombines TRBV7-9 with TRBJ1-2; D unresolved. The CDR3 has 14 amino acids. Deletions cut 2 bases from V and 1 base from J, with 8 bases between. Germline V gene sequence: CDR1 SEHNR, CDR2 FQNEAQ (reference sequence). The CDR3 spells CASSLSMDNYGYTF. CDR3 sequence (DNA): TGTGCCAGCAGCTTATCCATGGATAACTATGGCTACACCTTC.

V is TRBV20-1 and J is TRBJ2-1; tentatively, D is TRBD2 (7 bases). Germline loops: CDR1 DFQATT, CDR2 SNEGSKA (reference sequence). CDR3 length: 14 amino acids. V lost 0 bases and J 7 bases, leaving 13 bases between the germline ends. CDR3 DNA sequence: TGCAGTGCTAGAGATAGGGGGGGCTTGAATGAGCAGTTCTTC. It specifies CSARDRGGLNEQFF.

This clonotype was recorded many times. J is TRBJ2-7 and V is TRBV28, with 15 bases fitting TRBD2. CDR1 and CDR2 (germline): MDHEN, SYDVKM. The CDR3 is 15 amino acids. V shed 5 bases and J 3 bases; nucleotides not matched to a gene: 2. As DNA, the CDR3 is TGTGCCAGCAGTCCGGGACTAGCGGGAGGCTACGAGCAGTACTTC. The encoded protein is CASSPGLAGGYEQYF.

There are many counts of this clonotype. The chain has TRBV2 and TRBJ2-7; 10 bases are shared with TRBD1. V shed 2 bases, J shed 5 bases, and the junction held 3 bases outside the gene matches. The germline CDR1 and CDR2 sequences are SNHLY and FYNNEI. The CDR3 extends over 14 amino acids. CDR3 DNA sequence: TGTGCCAGCAGTGAAAGGGACAGGGGACACGAGCAGTACTTC. It codes for CASSERDRGHEQYF.

This clonotype was observed many times. The chain is built from TRBV12-3 or TRBV12-4 and TRBJ1-2, with 7 bases identical to TRBD1. Losses at the gene ends were 6 bases for V and 5 bases for J; bases not matched to a gene: 12. This CDR3 is 15 amino acids long. The CDR3 DNA sequence: TGTGCCAGCAGGGAATTGGGATCAGGGGGATATGGCTACACCTTC. As protein: CASRELGSGGYGYTF.

This clonotype was observed many times. The J gene is TRBJ1-1, the V gene TRBV12-3 or TRBV12-4, with TRBD1 matching over 12 bases. The CDR3 covers 15 residues. With 7 bases clipped from V and 1 base from J, the junction kept 4 bases outside the gene matches. CDR3 sequence: CASTGTGGWNTEAFF. CDR3 nucleotides: TGTGCCAGCACCGGGACAGGGGGCTGGAACACTGAAGCTTTCTTT.

This clonotype has more than one count but fewer than ten. This sequence joins TRBV6-2 or TRBV6-3 and TRBJ2-3; D is possibly TRBD2 (6 bases). The V end lost 8 bases, the J end lost 0 bases, and 18 bases lay between the germline ends. CDR3 length: 16 amino acids. Germline-derived CDR1 and CDR2 are MNHEY and SVGEGT. CDR3 region: CASGGAGGDSTDTQYF. The CDR3 coding sequence is TGTGCCAGCGGAGGGGCTGGCGGGGACAGCACAGATACGCAGTATTTT.

The V gene is TRBV3-1, the J gene TRBJ2-7; perhaps TRBD1 as D (7 bases). Looked up from germline, CDR1 is LGHDT and CDR2 is YNNKEL (reference sequence). V gave up 4 bases and J gave up 4 bases, with 11 bases separating them. The CDR3 covers 13 residues. This CDR3 reads CASSLQGGYEQYF. The CDR3 DNA sequence: TGTGCCAGCAGCCTCCAGGGGGGTTACGAGCAGTACTTC.

The J gene is TRBJ2-3, the V gene TRBV6-2 or TRBV6-3; 7 bases fit TRBD2. The germline V gene encodes CDR1 MNHEY and CDR2 SVGEGT. V lost 2 bases, J lost 4 bases, and 6 bases stayed unmatched. The CDR3 covers 15 residues. In nucleotides, the CDR3 is TGTGCCAGCAGTTACGAGGGAGGGCCGGCAGATACGCAGTATTTT. It codes for CASSYEGGPADTQYF.

The J gene is TRBJ2-1, the V gene TRBV14; D possibly matches TRBD1 or TRBD2 (6 bases each). V lost 4 bases and J lost 1, with 17 bases in between. The CDR3 contains 17 residues. Germline CDR1 reads SGHDN; CDR2 reads FVKESK. This CDR3 reads CASSPDLGGHSYNEQFF. The DNA for the CDR3 is TGTGCCAGCAGCCCCGATTTGGGGGGCCATTCCTACAATGAGCAGTTCTTC.

In its sample, this clonotype was seen many times. The J gene is TRBJ2-7, the V gene TRBV12-3 or TRBV12-4, with 12 bases fitting TRBD1. The CDR3 consists of 15 residues. V gave up 5 bases and J gave up 7 bases; unmatched junction bases: 9. Here the CDR3 DNA reads TGTGCCAGCAGTCCCCCGGGACAGGGGGCGGGGGAGCAGTACTTC. Translation: CASSPPGQGAGEQYF.

The J gene is TRBJ1-6, the V gene TRBV20-1; TRBD1 matches at 8 bases. Trimming removed 6 bases from V and 10 bases from J; junction bases left unmatched: 11. The CDR3 extends over 14 amino acids. Germline lookup yields CDR1 DFQATT and CDR2 SNEGSKA (reference sequence). The CDR3 loop is CSAQGQVSYSPLHF. For the CDR3, the DNA is TGCAGTGCCCAGGGACAGGTCTCTTACTCACCCCTCCACTTT.

The chain combines TRBV27 with TRBJ1-2; D remains ambiguous. Germline lookup yields CDR1 MNHEY and CDR2 SMNVEV (reference sequence). Trimming left V 4 bases short and J 5 bases short, with 14 bases between. The CDR3 spans 14 residues. CDR3 protein: CASSSQSKGYGYTF. The DNA for the CDR3 is TGTGCCAGCAGTTCCCAAAGCAAGGGATATGGCTACACCTTC.

About this clonotype: This may come from a read error, since a much larger clone is one base off. V gene TRBV28 combines with J gene TRBJ1-1; D is unclear. CDR1 is MDHEN, CDR2 SYDVKM, per germline. This CDR3 is 14 amino acids long. CDR3 protein: CASSTWTGNTEASF. The CDR3 coding sequence is TGTGCCAGCAGTACCTGGACGGGGAACACTGAAGCTTCCTTT.

This clonotype was recorded a few times. The chain has TRBV6-1 and TRBJ2-7, with D possibly TRBD1 on 6 matching bases. The CDR3 contains 14 residues. The germline CDR1 and CDR2 sequences are MNHNS and SASEGT. V gave up 1 base and J gave up 0 bases, with 7 bases separating them. The CDR3, as DNA: TGTGCCAGCAGTGAAGGGACAGCCTCCTACGAGCAGTACGTC. It encodes CASSEGTASYEQYV.

Only a few counts were recorded for this clonotype. The chain links TRBV4-1 to TRBJ2-7; 13 bases fit TRBD2. The CDR3 extends over 18 amino acids. The V gene's germline CDR1 is MGHRA and CDR2 YSYEKL. The V gene end was trimmed by 0 bases and the J gene end by 5 bases; junction bases not matched to a gene: 10. CDR3 nucleotides: TGCGCCAGCAGCCAAGAGCCCATACTAGCGGGAGGGCCCAACGAGCAGTACTTC. Its protein is CASSQEPILAGGPNEQYF.

This rearrangement joins TRBV19 to TRBJ2-7; 8 positions agree with TRBD1. Germline lookup yields CDR1 LNHDA and CDR2 SQIVND (reference sequence). The CDR3 spans 13 residues. The J segment lost 5 bases and the V segment lost 5 bases, leaving 5 bases of the junction unmatched. CDR3: CASSDRGQNEQYV. The CDR3, as DNA: TGTGCCAGTAGTGACAGGGGACAAAACGAGCAGTACGTC.

This clonotype was seen a handful of times. The genes are TRBV7-9 and TRBJ1-1; no reliable D call. The CDR3 totals 15 residues. The germline CDR1 and CDR2 sequences are SEHNR and FQNEAQ (reference sequence). Deletions cut 1 base from V and 4 bases from J, with 13 bases between. CDR3 residues: CASSLESFLSTEAFF. The CDR3 DNA sequence: TGTGCCAGCAGCTTAGAGTCATTTTTGAGCACTGAAGCTTTCTTT.

V gene TRBV7-2 combines with J gene TRBJ1-5; D not resolved. This CDR3 contains 16 residues. V gave up 5 bases and J gave up 6 bases, with 20 bases separating them. Germline loops: CDR1 SGHTA, CDR2 FQGNSA. The CDR3 DNA sequence: TGTGCCAGCAGCGCAAACGGAATTAGCAATGGTCAGCCCCAGCATTTT. Translation: CASSANGISNGQPQHF.

This clonotype was counted only a few times. J is TRBJ1-1 and V is TRBV19; D possibly corresponds to TRBD1 (6 bases). V lost 6 bases to trimming and J lost 1 base, with 9 bases between them. The CDR3 has 13 amino acids. Germline V gene sequence: CDR1 LNHDA, CDR2 SQIVND (reference sequence). The CDR3: CASRWTANTEAFF. CDR3 bases: TGTGCCAGTAGGTGGACAGCGAACACTGAAGCTTTCTTT. Complete variable domain (other parts from reference TRBV19 and TRBJ1-1): DGGITQSPKYLFRKEGQNVTLSCEQNLNHDAMYWYRQDPGQGLRLIYYSQIVNDFQKGDIAEGYSVSREKKESFPLTVTSAQKNPTAFYLCASRWTANTEAFFGQGTRLTVV.

This clonotype was seen once. The chain is built from TRBV29-1 and TRBJ2-7; TRBD1 matches 11 bases. This CDR3 is 13 amino acids long. Losses at the gene ends were 7 bases for V and 4 bases for J; bases not matched to a gene: 6. Germline CDR1 SQVTM, CDR2 ANQGSEA. The CDR3 loop is CSGGQGEGYEQYF. The CDR3 DNA is TGCAGCGGGGGACAGGGGGAAGGTTACGAGCAGTACTTC.

The J gene is TRBJ2-1, the V gene TRBV19, with TRBD2 matching 10 bases. V was pared by 3 bases and J by 7 bases, with 6 bases of the junction left unmatched. Germline lookup yields CDR1 LNHDA and CDR2 SQIVND (reference sequence). The CDR3 extends over 15 amino acids. The CDR3 DNA follows: TGTGCCAGTAGTATGGCTAGCGGGAGCTCTAATGAGCAGTTCTTC. Amino acid sequence: CASSMASGSSNEQFF.

This clonotype was seen a few times. The rearrangement uses TRBV19 and TRBJ2-1; 8 positions match TRBD2. Germline CDR1 reads LNHDA; CDR2 reads SQIVND (reference sequence). V was clipped by 8 bases and J by 9 bases; unmatched bases: 9. The length of the CDR3 is 13 residues. CDR3 coding DNA: TGTGCCAGTGGAGGGGCTAGCGGGCGTGAGCAGTTCTTC. The encoded protein is CASGGASGREQFF.

This clonotype was counted only a few times. The V gene is TRBV7-9, the J gene TRBJ2-1, with D tentatively TRBD1 (6 bases). CDR3 length: 16 residues. The V end lost 5 bases, the J end lost 8 bases, and 22 bases lay between the germline ends. Per germline, CDR1 SEHNR and CDR2 FQNEAQ (reference sequence). In DNA, the CDR3 is TGTGCCAGCAGCCCTACAGGGCCCTCTGGGAGAGATGAGCAGTTCTTC. Its protein is CASSPTGPSGRDEQFF.

This chain uses TRBV7-9 with TRBJ2-5; TRBD2 agrees at 10 bases. V gave up 3 bases and J gave up 3 bases; unmatched junction bases: 4. In germline, CDR1 is SEHNR, CDR2 FQNEAQ (reference sequence). This CDR3 region has 15 residues. CDR3 loop: CASSFSSGGEETQYF. DNA for the CDR3: TGTGCCAGCAGCTTTTCGAGCGGGGGGGAAGAGACCCAGTACTTC.

Only a few counts were recorded for this clonotype. The J gene is TRBJ2-1, the V gene TRBV10-3; 7 nucleotides line up with TRBD2. The CDR3 extends over 15 amino acids. Germline trimming cut 6 bases from V and 2 bases from J; bases unmatched to any gene: 7. The germline CDR1 and CDR2 sequences are ENHRY and SYGVKD. CDR3 loop: CAIRRAGETYNEQFF. The CDR3, as DNA: TGTGCCATCAGGAGGGCGGGGGAGACCTACAATGAGCAGTTCTTC.

The gene calls are TRBV6-2 or TRBV6-3 and TRBJ2-1, with 7 nucleotides matching TRBD1. This CDR3 contains 16 residues. With 6 bases clipped from V and 2 bases from J, the junction kept 10 bases outside the gene matches. From germline, CDR1 is MNHEY and CDR2 SVGEGT. The DNA of the CDR3 is TGTGCCAGCAGAGTGAGGGGGCTAGAAGCCTACAATGAGCAGTTCTTC. This gives the protein CASRVRGLEAYNEQFF.

This chain connects TRBV15 to TRBJ1-1; 10 bases are a match to TRBD1. CDR1 is LNHNV, CDR2 YYDKDF, per germline (reference sequence). This CDR3 spans 13 amino acids. The V gene end was trimmed by 6 bases and the J gene end by 6 bases; junction bases not matched to a gene: 4. In DNA form, the CDR3 reads TGTGCCACCAGTTGGGACAGGGGCTCTGAAGCTTTCTTT. This encodes CATSWDRGSEAFF.

The rearrangement uses TRBV11-2 and TRBJ2-7; D could derive from TRBD1 or TRBD2 (6 bases each). Germline assignment: CDR1 SGHAT and CDR2 FQNNGV. The CDR3 is 17 amino acids. V was shortened by 5 bases and J by 1 base, with 21 bases between the two germline ends. The CDR3 loop is CASSTRSIRGQSYEQYF. The CDR3 DNA follows: TGTGCCAGCAGCACCCGGTCGATTCGGGGGCAATCCTACGAGCAGTACTTC.

The chain carries TRBV6-6 and TRBJ2-3; D gene ambiguous. The V gene lost 0 bases and the J gene lost 6 bases, with 10 bases spanning the gap. Germline V gene data show CDR1 as MNHNY and CDR2 as SVGAGI (reference sequence). The CDR3 totals 14 residues. CDR3 DNA sequence: TGTGCCAGCAGTTACTCTCTATCGGCGGATACGCAGTATTTT. Protein: CASSYSLSADTQYF.